The 15 T cell receptor beta chains below come from one sample, sequenced in a study of OX40 agonist ivuxolimab in advanced cancers. TCRdb's table, derived via immunoSEQ multiplex PCR, lists solely in-frame clones and lacks some. The sample lists about 130,000 clones; under 95% were seen once. The sequenced sample was CD4+ or CD8+ T cells sorted from blood, obtained in a trial of the OX40 agonist ivuxolimab. The receptors shown here come from an adult with an advanced solid tumor such as melanoma, head and neck, liver or kidney cancer.

The genes are TRBV7-2 and TRBJ2-1; D uncertain. The V gene's germline CDR1 is SGHTA and CDR2 FQGNSA. V was cut by 5 bases and J by 9 bases, with 11 bases left in between. This CDR3 spans 12 amino acids. The CDR3 spells CASSQLAAEQFF. The CDR3 DNA reads TGTGCCAGCAGCCAATTAGCTGCTGAGCAGTTCTTC.

This clone was detected once. The chain uses TRBV28 and TRBJ1-5; D unclear. The CDR3 is 14 residues long. The germline CDR1 and CDR2 sequences are MDHEN and SYDVKM. V was trimmed by 5 bases and J by 4 bases, leaving 12 bases between them. The CDR3 DNA reads as TGTGCCAGCAGTGGCCCGGTAGGGAATCAGCCCCAGCATTTT. Protein product: CASSGPVGNQPQHF. The whole variable domain, filled in from reference TRBV28 and TRBJ1-5, reads DVKVTQSSRYLVKRTGEKVFLECVQDMDHENMFWYRQDPGLGLRLIYFSYDVKMKEKGDIPEGYSVSREKKERFSLILESASTNQTSMYLCASSGPVGNQPQHFGDGTRLSIL.

On this clone: Different DNA sequences within this sample yield the same CDR3. This chain connects TRBV5-1 to TRBJ1-1; D not certain. Germline values: CDR1 SGHRS, CDR2 YFSETQ. The germline V and J ends were trimmed by 0 bases and 0 bases, with 6 bases remaining between them. The CDR3 is 14 amino acids. The CDR3 sequence is CASSLDGLNTEAFF. The CDR3 DNA follows: TGCGCCAGCAGCTTGGACGGGCTGAACACTGAAGCTTTCTTT.

This rearrangement joins TRBV7-2 to TRBJ1-5; TRBD1 aligns across 8 bases. The germline V gene encodes CDR1 SGHTA and CDR2 FQGNSA. The CDR3 length is 15 residues. The J segment lost 1 base and the V segment lost 5 bases, leaving 4 bases of the junction unmatched. CDR3 nucleotides: TGTGCCAGCAGCACGGACAGGGAGAGCAATCAGCCCCAGCATTTT. Protein: CASSTDRESNQPQHF. The variable domain in full, completed from reference TRBV7-2 and TRBJ1-5, reads GAGVSQSPSNKVTEKGKDVELRCDPISGHTALYWYRQSLGQGLEFLIYFQGNSAPDKSGLPSDRFSAERTGGSVSTLTIQRTQQEDSAVYLCASSTDRESNQPQHFGDGTRLSIL.

This chain links TRBV6-1 with TRBJ2-1; the D gene is possibly TRBD2 (5 bases). The CDR3 consists of 16 residues. Trimming removed 2 bases at V and 0 bases at J, with 11 bases between. Germline V gene lookup returns CDR1 MNHNS and CDR2 SASEGT. CDR3 protein: CASSEFGLTSYNEQFF. CDR3 coding DNA: TGTGCCAGCAGTGAATTCGGACTCACCTCCTACAATGAGCAGTTCTTC.

The rearrangement uses TRBV28 and TRBJ1-4, with 8 positions matching TRBD1. After removal of 4 bases from V and 7 bases from J, the junction contained 5 bases not matched to a gene. The CDR3 has 14 residues. Germline V gene lookup returns CDR1 MDHEN and CDR2 SYDVKM. The CDR3 here is CASSSTGVVEKLFF. The CDR3 nucleotides read TGTGCCAGCAGTTCGACAGGGGTAGTTGAAAAACTGTTTTTT.

The rearrangement joins TRBV6-1 to TRBJ2-7, with D possibly matching TRBD1 (6 bases). The CDR3 totals 15 residues. Germline CDR1 MNHNS, CDR2 SASEGT. V was shortened by 2 bases and J by 5 bases, with 16 bases between the two germline ends. This CDR3 is CASSEIMAGAHEQYF. CDR3 DNA: TGTGCCAGCAGTGAAATTATGGCAGGGGCTCACGAGCAGTACTTC.

The chain joins TRBV6-5 to TRBJ1-1, with D tentatively TRBD1 (5 bases). The CDR3 totals 14 residues. The germline V gene encodes CDR1 MNHEY and CDR2 SVGAGI. Trimming shortened V by 7 bases and J by 0 bases, and 12 bases separated the two germline ends. The DNA of the CDR3 is TGTGCCAGCAACCACAGGAACATGAACACTGAAGCTTTCTTT. Translating gives CASNHRNMNTEAFF.

J is TRBJ2-1 and V is TRBV6-4, with 14 bases that match TRBD2. V was clipped by 0 bases and J by 4 bases; unmatched bases: 5. In germline, CDR1 is MRHNA, CDR2 SNTAGT. This CDR3 comprises 18 residues. CDR3 nucleotides: TGTGCCAGCAGTGACTCAGGACTAGCGGGAGGTGGTTACAATGAGCAGTTCTTC. The encoded protein is CASSDSGLAGGGYNEQFF.

This clone was detected only a few times. The chain combines TRBV7-2 with TRBJ1-1; unclear D gene. CDR1 and CDR2 (germline): SGHTA, FQGNSA. The CDR3 spans 16 residues. V was cut by 2 bases and J by 2 bases, with 15 bases left in between. CDR3 residues: CASSLMRLGVNTEAFF. In DNA form, the CDR3 reads TGTGCCAGCAGCTTAATGCGCTTGGGTGTTAACACTGAAGCTTTCTTT.

The chain carries TRBV10-1 and TRBJ1-1, with D maybe TRBD1 (5 bases). V was pared by 10 bases and J by 1 base, with 13 bases between. Germline V CDR1 and CDR2: WNHNN, SYGVQD (reference sequence). The CDR3 runs to 13 residues. The CDR3 DNA sequence: TGCGCCACCGCCCGGGGCGAGAACACTGAAGCTTTCTTT. This sequence encodes CATARGENTEAFF.

This chain joins TRBV10-3 and TRBJ2-1; 12 positions agree with TRBD2. Germline CDR1 ENHRY, CDR2 SYGVKD. The CDR3 runs 19 residues. Trimming at V came to 4 bases and at J to 7 bases, leaving 17 bases not matched to a gene. This chain's CDR3 is CAISGRRGLAGPPGNEQFF. In DNA, the CDR3 is TGTGCCATCAGTGGAAGGCGGGGACTAGCGGGTCCCCCGGGGAATGAGCAGTTCTTC.

The rearrangement uses TRBV6-1 and TRBJ1-1, with no clear D. CDR1 and CDR2 (germline): MNHNS, SASEGT. Trimming removed 7 bases at V and 2 bases at J, with 8 bases between. This CDR3 contains 12 residues. Written as DNA, the CDR3 is TGTGCCAGCAAAGACCCTAACACTGAAGCTTTCTTT. Translating gives CASKDPNTEAFF.

J is TRBJ1-2 and V is TRBV15, with 7 bases identical to TRBD1. The trim removed 3 bases at V and 0 bases at J, leaving 10 bases unmatched. Germline lookup yields CDR1 LNHNV and CDR2 YYDKDF (reference sequence). The CDR3 spans 17 residues. CDR3 nucleotide sequence: TGTGCCACCAGCAGGGCTTCGGGGCAGGGGGCTAACTATGGCTACACCTTC. This translates into CATSRASGQGANYGYTF. The whole variable domain, remainder taken from reference TRBV15 and TRBJ1-2, is DAMVIQNPRYQVTQFGKPVTLSCSQTLNHNVMYWYQQKSSQAPKLLFHYYDKDFNNEADTPDNFQSRRPNTSFCFLDIRSPGLGDTAMYLCATSRASGQGANYGYTFGSGTRLTVV.

The chain couples TRBV27 to TRBJ1-2, with D perhaps matching TRBD1 (6 bases). Germline V gene sequence: CDR1 MNHEY, CDR2 SMNVEV (reference sequence). The CDR3 contains 16 residues. Trimming shortened V by 3 bases and J by 5 bases, and 19 bases separated the two germline ends. The CDR3 region has the DNA TGTGCCAGCAGTTTTAATCAGGGGTTAGTTACGTATGGCTACACCTTC. Its protein product is CASSFNQGLVTYGYTF.